Below are 14 T cell receptor beta chains sequenced from a single sample in a study of T-cell reconstitution after alpha-beta-depleted transplantation in children (dated by TCRdb to the mid-2010s). The library was prepared using PCR. The run used an Illumina HiSeq 2500. TCR libraries were prepared with molecular barcoding, using unique molecular identifiers to normalize TCRbeta repertoire quantification. TCRdb reworked the public reads: Q25 trimming with fastp, MiXCR clone assembly, productive beta chains retained. Each CDR3 protein appears once, grouped with its most common genes and DNA. In this sample the table shows about 610,000 distinct CDR3 sequences, roughly a tenth of which occur a single time. The ten most abundant clones make up about 4% of the sample. Sequencing used PBMCs from the stem cell graft donor, obtained from the stem cell graft. These receptors originate from a human donor who donated a stem cell graft to a child with acute myeloid leukemia.

This clonotype was counted only a few times. V and J are TRBV6-1 and TRBJ1-4, with unresolved D. Trimming pared 8 bases from V and 0 bases from J, leaving 7 bases between. The CDR3 totals 13 residues. Germline loops: CDR1 MNHNS, CDR2 SASEGT. CDR3 nucleotides: TGTGCCAGCCGGACTACAACTAATGAAAAACTGTTTTTT. It yields the protein CASRTTTNEKLFF.

The chain uses TRBV7-2 and TRBJ2-1; 8 bases align to TRBD1. V shed 1 base, J shed 12 bases, and the junction held 17 bases outside the gene matches. Germline CDR1 is SGHTA and CDR2 is FQGNSA. The CDR3 consists of 17 residues. The CDR3 DNA is TGTGCCAGCAGCTTAGTGGCCGGGACAGGCCTATCCTTTGGGCAGTTCTTC. It translates to CASSLVAGTGLSFGQFF.

The chain carries TRBV7-2 and TRBJ1-5, with TRBD1 matching 12 bases. V lost 5 bases and J lost 4; bases outside the gene matches: 3. The CDR3 has 15 residues. Looked up from germline, CDR1 is SGHTA and CDR2 is FQGNSA. The CDR3 here is CASSRDRGRNQPQHF. Here the CDR3 DNA reads TGTGCCAGCAGCCGGGACAGGGGGCGAAATCAGCCCCAGCATTTT.

In this sample, this clonotype turned up many times. This sequence joins TRBV7-9 and TRBJ2-7; D unresolved. V was pared by 1 base and J by 2 bases, with 9 bases between. The germline gives CDR1 SEHNR, CDR2 FQNEAQ (reference sequence). CDR3 length equals 14 residues. The CDR3 nucleotides read TGTGCCAGCAGCTTAGGGGTGGAAGCCTACGAGCAGTACTTC. This gives the protein CASSLGVEAYEQYF.

This clonotype was counted at least ten times. The chain is built from TRBV2 and TRBJ2-2, with unresolved D. This CDR3 contains 13 residues. Deletions cut 7 bases from V and 6 bases from J, with 12 bases between. Germline V CDR1 and CDR2: SNHLY, FYNNEI. The CDR3 sequence: CASIKGLSGELFF. CDR3 in DNA: TGTGCCAGCATCAAAGGGTTATCCGGGGAGCTGTTTTTT.

V gene TRBV7-3 combines with J gene TRBJ2-5; D might be TRBD1 (5 bases). Trimming took off 5 bases at V and 2 bases at J, with 15 bases between the two ends. CDR1 is SGHTA and CDR2 is FQGTGA in the germline V gene. This CDR3 has 15 amino acids. CDR3 loop: CASSPTQAGQETQYF. For the CDR3, the DNA is TGTGCCAGCAGCCCTACCCAGGCAGGGCAAGAGACCCAGTACTTC.

This clonotype was detected only a few times. CDR3 nucleotide sequence: TGTGCCATTCAACTAGTTTTTGGAGAGACCCAGTACTTC. Protein product: CAIQLVFGETQYF. The chain employs TRBV6-2 or TRBV6-3 and TRBJ2-5; D might be TRBD2 (5 bases). The germline V and J ends were trimmed by 10 bases and 4 bases, with 16 bases remaining between them. The CDR3 consists of 13 residues. In germline, CDR1 is MNHEY, CDR2 SVGEGT.

J is TRBJ2-1 and V is TRBV30, with 7 positions matching TRBD2. V shed 3 bases, J shed 12 bases, and the junction held 23 bases outside the gene matches. The CDR3 contains 17 residues. In germline, CDR1 is GTSNPN, CDR2 SVGIG (reference sequence). The CDR3 region is CAWRQTQTSRSGGVQFF. Here the CDR3 DNA reads TGTGCCTGGAGACAAACTCAGACTAGCCGGAGTGGGGGGGTGCAGTTCTTC.

J is TRBJ2-7 and V is TRBV4-2; maybe TRBD2 (5 bases). This CDR3 has 15 amino acids. Germline CDR1 and CDR2: LGHNA and YNFKEQ. Trimming stripped 0 bases from V and 5 bases from J, with 14 bases between. DNA of the CDR3: TGTGCCAGCAGCCAAGAGAGGGCTAGGCCTCACGAGCAGTACTTC. Protein product: CASSQERARPHEQYF.

V and J are TRBV12-3 or TRBV12-4 and TRBJ2-1; TRBD2 matches at 9 bases. The trim removed 3 bases at V and 8 bases at J, leaving 8 bases unmatched. This CDR3 is 15 amino acids long. CDR3: CASSFSPAGGHEQFF. The CDR3 DNA reads TGTGCCAGCAGTTTCTCCCCAGCGGGAGGACATGAGCAGTTCTTC.

The sample holds many counts of this clonotype. This sequence joins TRBV29-1 and TRBJ1-1; tentative D call: TRBD1 (5 bases). CDR3 length: 13 residues. Trimming pared 7 bases from V and 0 bases from J, leaving 12 bases between. Germline lookup yields CDR1 SQVTM and CDR2 ANQGSEA. The DNA for the CDR3 is TGCAGCGGGAGGGGCGGGCTGAACACTGAAGCTTTCTTT. It codes for CSGRGGLNTEAFF.

This clonotype was seen a handful of times. This chain links TRBV12-3 or TRBV12-4 with TRBJ2-6; D gene ambiguous. The CDR3 spans 17 residues. Trimming shortened V by 2 bases and J by 0 bases, and 11 bases separated the two germline ends. The CDR3 region has the DNA TGTGCCAGCAGTTTACGAGGTCGAGTCTCTGGGGCCAACGTCCTGACTTTC. Encoded protein: CASSLRGRVSGANVLTF.

J is TRBJ2-7 and V is TRBV28; D remains ambiguous. This CDR3 spans 14 amino acids. With 1 base removed from V and 3 bases from J, the gap between germline ends came to 10 bases. Germline CDR1 and CDR2: MDHEN and SYDVKM. For the CDR3, the DNA is TGTGCCAGCAGTTTATTCGGTGCTAGCTACGAGCAGTACTTC. It codes for CASSLFGASYEQYF.

This clonotype was counted a few times. V and J are TRBV28 and TRBJ2-6; TRBD2 is a possible D gene (6 bases). With 8 bases removed from V and 0 bases from J, the gap between germline ends came to 20 bases. The CDR3 runs to 18 residues. Germline CDR1 is MDHEN and CDR2 is SYDVKM. The CDR3 nucleotides are TGTGCCAGCGGGCTAGTAGGGACTGGACGCTCTGGGGCCAACGTCCTGACTTTC. This gives the protein CASGLVGTGRSGANVLTF.